This is a list of T cell receptor beta chains from one sample in a study of blood T cell repertoires in COVID-19. This table comes from immunoSEQ multiplex PCR, and its TCRdb copy is limited to in-frame clones, with some not included. The sample holds about 220,000 clones, roughly 80% seen once. Sequencing was done on a sample of PBMCs or T cells enriched from blood (not recorded which). The receptors here all came from a woman aged 35 to 49 with acute COVID-19. Each CDR3 is given with its conserved first and last residue. D genes are given only for firm matches. Size is stated for part of the rows, as once, few or many counts, or as a class when the clone is expanded.

V: TRBV4-1; size: NA; length: 15; J: TRBJ2-5; D: TRBD1; CDR3: CASSQGQGAGETQYF; DNA: TGCGCCAGCAGCCAAGGACAGGGGGCGGGAGAGACCCAGTACTTC
V: TRBV27; size: NA; length: 16; J: TRBJ2-7; D: TRBD2; CDR3: CASSLDGGRIPYEQYF; DNA: TGTGCCAGCAGTTTAGATGGCGGGAGGATCCCCTACGAGCAGTACTTC
V: TRBV18; size: NA; length: 16; J: TRBJ2-5; D: NA; CDR3: CASSLTAKGFQETQYF; DNA: TGTGCCAGCTCACTGACAGCCAAGGGATTCCAAGAGACCCAGTACTTC
V: TRBV5-8; size: NA; length: 16; J: TRBJ2-2; D: NA; CDR3: CASSHGWSANTGELFF; DNA: TGTGCCAGCAGTCATGGGTGGAGCGCGAACACCGGGGAGCTGTTTTTT
V: TRBV4-1; size: NA; length: 17; J: TRBJ2-6; D: NA; CDR3: CASSQDRGNSGANVLTF; DNA: TGCGCCAGCAGCCAAGACCGGGGGAACTCTGGGGCCAACGTCCTGACTTTC
V: TRBV5-4; size: NA; length: 15; J: TRBJ2-5; D: TRBD1; CDR3: CASSLGQGARETQYF; DNA: TGTGCCAGCAGCTTGGGACAGGGGGCTCGAGAGACCCAGTACTTC
V: TRBV11-3; size: NA; length: 16; J: TRBJ2-5; D: TRBD1; CDR3: CASSLGVSTGLETQYF; DNA: TGTGCCAGCAGCTTAGGTGTCTCGACAGGGCTAGAGACCCAGTACTTC
V: TRBV2; size: NA; length: 14; J: TRBJ1-5; D: NA; CDR3: CASSRAGGNQPQHF; DNA: TGTGCCAGCAGTCGGGCAGGGGGCAATCAGCCCCAGCATTTT
V: TRBV9; size: NA; length: 14; J: TRBJ1-6; D: NA; CDR3: CASSLRRENSPLHF; DNA: TGTGCCAGCAGCCTCCGACGGGAGAATTCACCCCTCCACTTT
V: TRBV24-1; size: NA; length: 13; J: TRBJ2-5; D: NA; CDR3: CATSAQGLETQYF; DNA: TGTGCCACCAGTGCCCAGGGGCTGGAGACCCAGTACTTC
V: TRBV6-5; size: NA; length: 14; J: TRBJ1-5; D: NA; CDR3: CASSPGPRNQPQHF; DNA: TGTGCCAGCAGCCCAGGGCCGCGCAATCAGCCCCAGCATTTT
V: TRBV2; size: NA; length: 14; J: TRBJ1-2; D: NA; CDR3: CASSEQGSVYGYTF; DNA: TGTGCCAGCAGTGAACAGGGAAGTGTCTATGGCTACACCTTC
V: TRBV19; size: NA; length: 16; J: TRBJ2-3; D: TRBD2; CDR3: CASSKVLLAGADTQYF; DNA: TGTGCCAGTAGTAAGGTGTTGCTAGCGGGTGCAGATACGCAGTATTTT
V: TRBV18; size: few; length: 16; J: TRBJ2-7; D: TRBD1; CDR3: CASSPWGTGGSYEQYF; DNA: TGTGCCAGCTCACCTTGGGGGACAGGGGGCTCCTACGAGCAGTACTTC
V: TRBV7-2; size: NA; length: 15; J: TRBJ2-7; D: NA; CDR3: CASSFRIREDYEQYF; DNA: TGTGCCAGCAGCTTTCGGATCAGGGAGGACTACGAGCAGTACTTC
V: TRBV4-1; size: NA; length: 16; J: TRBJ2-7; D: NA; CDR3: CASSLVWAQGSDEQYF; DNA: TGCGCCAGCAGCCTTGTCTGGGCACAGGGCTCCGACGAGCAGTACTTC
V: TRBV16; size: NA; length: 17; J: TRBJ1-5; D: TRBD1; CDR3: CASSQSRGQGTNQPQHF; DNA: TGTGCCAGCAGCCAATCTAGGGGACAGGGGACCAATCAGCCCCAGCATTTT
V: TRBV7-3; size: NA; length: 15; J: TRBJ2-6; D: NA; CDR3: CASSPQASGANVLTF; DNA: TGTGCCAGCAGCCCACAGGCCTCTGGGGCCAACGTCCTGACTTTC
V: TRBV27; size: NA; length: 18; J: TRBJ1-4; D: TRBD1; CDR3: CASRPIRGGYATNEKLFF; DNA: TGTGCCAGCAGGCCGATCCGAGGGGGCTATGCAACTAATGAAAAACTGTTTTTT
V: TRBV3-1/TRBV3-2; size: once; length: 14; J: TRBJ1-2; D: NA; CDR3: CASSPQFDLNGYTF; DNA: TGTGCCAGCAGCCCGCAGTTCGATCTCAATGGCTACACCTTC
V: TRBV7-2; size: NA; length: 15; J: TRBJ1-5; D: NA; CDR3: CASSPGGAVNQPQHF; DNA: TGTGCCAGCAGCCCGGGGGGGGCAGTAAATCAGCCCCAGCATTTT
V: TRBV18; size: many; length: 15; J: TRBJ2-5; D: TRBD1; CDR3: CASSPTGQGGKTQYF; DNA: TGTGCCAGCTCACCAACTGGACAGGGAGGAAAGACCCAGTACTTC
V: TRBV19; size: NA; length: 15; J: TRBJ1-1; D: NA; CDR3: CASTAGAGMNTEAFF; DNA: TGTGCCAGTACGGCAGGGGCCGGCATGAACACTGAAGCTTTCTTT
V: TRBV7-9; size: NA; length: 16; J: TRBJ1-1; D: NA; CDR3: CASSSRGRAGDTEAFF; DNA: TGTGCCAGCAGCTCTAGAGGGCGGGCCGGGGACACTGAAGCTTTCTTT
V: TRBV7-2; size: once; length: 15; J: TRBJ1-2; D: TRBD1; CDR3: CASSSRDRGKYGYTF; DNA: TGTGCCAGCAGCTCCCGGGACAGGGGGAAATATGGCTACACCTTC
V: TRBV5-1; size: NA; length: 15; J: TRBJ1-6; D: TRBD1; CDR3: CASSLGDRGNSPLHF; DNA: TGCGCCAGCAGCTTAGGGGACAGGGGGAATTCACCCCTCCACTTT
V: TRBV6-5; size: few; length: 15; J: TRBJ2-5; D: TRBD2; CDR3: CASKAAGTSGETQYF; DNA: TGTGCCAGCAAGGCAGCGGGAACCTCCGGGGAGACCCAGTACTTC
V: TRBV14; size: NA; length: 19; J: TRBJ1-4; D: NA; CDR3: CASSQPGQGFRATNEKLFF; DNA: TGTGCCAGCAGCCAACCGGGACAAGGGTTCAGAGCAACTAATGAAAAACTGTTTTTT
V: TRBV7-3; size: few; length: 16; J: TRBJ2-1; D: NA; CDR3: CASSPQGGVTYNEQFF; DNA: TGTGCCAGCAGCCCTCAGGGGGGAGTTACCTACAATGAGCAGTTCTTC
V: TRBV10-1; size: NA; length: 14; J: TRBJ2-2; D: TRBD1; CDR3: CASWGQGTTGELFF; DNA: TGCGCCAGCTGGGGACAGGGTACCACCGGGGAGCTGTTTTTT
V: TRBV30; size: few; length: 14; J: TRBJ2-7; D: NA; CDR3: CAWSVLNEADEQYF; DNA: TGTGCCTGGAGTGTACTGAATGAGGCGGACGAGCAGTACTTC
V: TRBV19; size: NA; length: 14; J: TRBJ2-5; D: NA; CDR3: CASSIVAFQETQYF; DNA: TGTGCCAGTAGTATCGTGGCATTCCAAGAGACCCAGTACTTC
V: TRBV2; size: NA; length: 16; J: TRBJ1-1; D: NA; CDR3: CASSTWAQDSLRVAFF; DNA: TGTGCCAGCAGTACCTGGGCCCAGGACAGCCTCAGAGTAGCTTTCTTT
V: TRBV7-9; size: once; length: 16; J: TRBJ2-5; D: NA; CDR3: CASSLALQALQETQYF; DNA: TGTGCCAGCAGCTTAGCGCTACAGGCTCTCCAAGAGACCCAGTACTTC
V: TRBV5-8; size: NA; length: 13; J: TRBJ2-3; D: NA; CDR3: CASSRGGTDTQYF; DNA: TGTGCCAGCAGCCGCGGGGGCACAGATACGCAGTATTTT
V: TRBV18; size: NA; length: 15; J: TRBJ1-1; D: TRBD1; CDR3: CASSRWTGRNTEAFF; DNA: TGTGCCAGCTCCCGCTGGACAGGGCGGAACACTGAAGCTTTCTTT
V: TRBV19; size: NA; length: 18; J: TRBJ2-2; D: TRBD2; CDR3: CASSIYGLAGGNTGELFF; DNA: TGTGCCAGTAGTATCTACGGACTAGCGGGAGGAAACACCGGGGAGCTGTTTTTT
V: TRBV7-9; size: NA; length: 16; J: TRBJ1-3; D: TRBD1; CDR3: CASSLVSPDRGNTIYF; DNA: TGTGCCAGCAGCTTAGTGAGTCCGGACAGGGGAAACACCATATATTTT
V: TRBV6-2/TRBV6-3; size: NA; length: 12; J: TRBJ2-1; D: NA; CDR3: CASSYQNNEQFF; DNA: TGTGCCAGCAGTTACCAAAACAATGAGCAGTTCTTC
V: TRBV27; size: NA; length: 14; J: TRBJ1-2; D: NA; CDR3: CASSYTASNYGYTF; DNA: TGTGCCAGCAGTTACACAGCCAGTAACTATGGCTACACCTTC
V: TRBV27; size: NA; length: 14; J: TRBJ1-5; D: NA; CDR3: CASSEDSRNQPQHF; DNA: TGTGCCAGCAGTGAAGACAGCCGCAATCAGCCCCAGCATTTT
V: TRBV19; size: NA; length: 16; J: TRBJ2-5; D: NA; CDR3: CASSIGTNRYQETQYF; DNA: TGTGCCAGTAGTATCGGAACTAACCGGTACCAAGAGACCCAGTACTTC
V: TRBV19; size: NA; length: 13; J: TRBJ1-5; D: NA; CDR3: CASSRTVQQPQHF; DNA: TGTGCCAGTAGCAGGACAGTACAGCAGCCCCAGCATTTT
V: TRBV7-2; size: NA; length: 15; J: TRBJ2-3; D: TRBD2; CDR3: CASSLGGGAQGTQYF; DNA: TGTGCCAGCAGCTTAGGCGGGGGGGCTCAAGGTACGCAGTATTTT
V: TRBV3-1/TRBV3-2; size: once; length: 16; J: TRBJ1-1; D: NA; CDR3: CASSQGFGGLNTEAFF; DNA: TGTGCCAGCAGCCAAGGTTTCGGGGGATTAAACACTGAAGCTTTCTTT
V: TRBV5-4; size: NA; length: 17; J: TRBJ2-3; D: NA; CDR3: CASSLSIFEQGTDTQYF; DNA: TGTGCCAGCAGCTTGTCTATTTTTGAACAGGGAACAGATACGCAGTATTTT
V: TRBV23-1; size: NA; length: 14; J: TRBJ1-5; D: NA; CDR3: CASSQSHTPTNRHF; DNA: TGCGCCAGCAGTCAATCCCACACCCCGACAAACCGGCATTTT
V: TRBV30; size: NA; length: 15; J: TRBJ1-1; D: NA; CDR3: CAWSHGDYTNTEAFF; DNA: TGTGCCTGGAGTCACGGGGACTATACGAACACTGAAGCTTTCTTT
V: TRBV29-1; size: NA; length: 12; J: TRBJ1-2; D: TRBD1; CDR3: CSFAGQEYGYTF; DNA: TGCAGCTTTGCGGGACAGGAGTATGGCTACACCTTC
V: TRBV28; size: NA; length: 15; J: TRBJ2-1; D: NA; CDR3: CASSLLGRQENEQFF; DNA: TGTGCCAGCAGTTTATTGGGGCGACAGGAGAATGAGCAGTTCTTC
V: TRBV24-1; size: NA; length: 14; J: TRBJ2-3; D: NA; CDR3: CATSDTQGADTQYF; DNA: TGTGCCACCAGTGACACGCAGGGTGCGGATACGCAGTATTTT
V: TRBV9; size: once; length: 15; J: TRBJ1-3; D: NA; CDR3: CASSSRWSGGNTIYF; DNA: TGTGCCAGCAGCTCCCGGTGGTCAGGTGGAAACACCATATATTTT
V: TRBV11-2; size: NA; length: 14; J: TRBJ1-3; D: NA; CDR3: CASSLPGAGNTIYF; DNA: TGTGCCAGCAGCTTACCAGGGGCCGGAAACACCATATATTTT
V: TRBV28; size: NA; length: 12; J: TRBJ2-7; D: NA; CDR3: CASRLTDYEQYF; DNA: TGTGCCAGCAGACTGACAGACTACGAGCAGTACTTC
V: TRBV13; size: NA; length: 15; J: TRBJ2-3; D: NA; CDR3: CASSPRDSPTDTQYF; DNA: TGTGCCAGCAGCCCCAGGGACTCCCCCACAGATACGCAGTATTTT